These 5 T cell receptor beta chains were sequenced from one sample in a study of monozygotic twins with inflammatory bowel disease. One entry per CDR3 protein, without DNA, is what TCRdb gives after re-calling the 5' RACE reads. Its clone listing holds more than 350,000 distinct CDR3 sequences. Sequencing used blood. Receptors originate from a human donor with ulcerative colitis or Crohn's disease, or a healthy co-twin of an affected twin (not recorded which).

This sequence joins TRBV18 and TRBJ2-6; TCRdb proposes TRBD1, but this gene call is untestable without DNA. CDR3 length: 17 amino acids. Looked up from germline, CDR1 is KGHSH and CDR2 is LQKENI. The CDR3 sequence: CASSPYTGFAGANVLTF.

V and J are TRBV7-8 and TRBJ1-4; lacking DNA, the TRBD1 call made by TCRdb goes unchecked. CDR3 length equals 15 residues. Germline V gene lookup returns CDR1 SGHVS and CDR2 FQNEAQ. The CDR3 spells CASSRRQGTNEKLFF.

The chain joins TRBV5-1 to TRBJ2-7; TCRdb indicates TRBD1, and absent DNA this call remains unverified. CDR3 length: 15 amino acids. Germline CDR1 is SGHRS and CDR2 is YFSETQ. This CDR3 is CASSLAPGVEDEQYF.

This chain joins TRBV6-5 and TRBJ2-5; no DNA is available, so the TRBD2 call from TCRdb remains unchecked. This CDR3 has 17 residues. In germline, CDR1 is MNHEY, CDR2 SVGAGI. The CDR3 sequence is CASSYSLAGGIQETQYF.

This chain uses TRBV12-3 or TRBV12-4 with TRBJ2-7. CDR3 length: 14 residues. CDR3 residues: CASSYFLGKDEQYF.